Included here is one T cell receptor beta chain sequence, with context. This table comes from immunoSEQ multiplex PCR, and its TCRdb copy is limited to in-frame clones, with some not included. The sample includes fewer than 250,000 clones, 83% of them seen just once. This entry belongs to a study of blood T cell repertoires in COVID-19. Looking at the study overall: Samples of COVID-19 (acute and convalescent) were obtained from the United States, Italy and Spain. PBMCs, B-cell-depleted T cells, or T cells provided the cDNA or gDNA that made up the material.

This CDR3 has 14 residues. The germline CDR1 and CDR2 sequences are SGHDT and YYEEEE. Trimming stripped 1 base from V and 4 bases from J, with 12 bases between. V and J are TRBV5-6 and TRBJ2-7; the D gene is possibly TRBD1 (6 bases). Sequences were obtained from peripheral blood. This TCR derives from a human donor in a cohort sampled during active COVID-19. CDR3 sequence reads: CASSLITGIYEQYF. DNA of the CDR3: TGTGCCAGCAGCTTGATTACAGGGATTTACGAGCAGTACTTC.